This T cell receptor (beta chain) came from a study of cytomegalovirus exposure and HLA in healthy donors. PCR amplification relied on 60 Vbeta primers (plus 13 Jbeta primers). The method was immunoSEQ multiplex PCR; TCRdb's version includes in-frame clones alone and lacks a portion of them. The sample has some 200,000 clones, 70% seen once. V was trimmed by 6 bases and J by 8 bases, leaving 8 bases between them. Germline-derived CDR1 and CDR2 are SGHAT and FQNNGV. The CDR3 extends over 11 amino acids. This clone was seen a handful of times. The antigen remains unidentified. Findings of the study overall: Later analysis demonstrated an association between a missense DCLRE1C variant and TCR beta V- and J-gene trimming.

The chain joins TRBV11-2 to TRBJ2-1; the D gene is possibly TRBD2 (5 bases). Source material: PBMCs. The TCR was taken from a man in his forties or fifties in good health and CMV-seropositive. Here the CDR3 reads CASSVRDEQFF. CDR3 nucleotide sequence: TGTGCCAGCAGTGTGAGGGATGAGCAGTTCTTC.